The next 8 T cell receptor beta chains were all read from a single sample in a study of blood T cell repertoires in COVID-19. Data came from immunoSEQ multiplex PCR; TCRdb stores just in-frame clones and leaves some out. The sample shows roughly 300,000 clones, just over 85% of them seen only once. The specimen was PBMCs or T cells enriched from blood (not recorded which). These receptors were obtained from a woman under 30 who had recovered from COVID-19.

This chain joins TRBV4-2 and TRBJ2-1, with 16 bases fitting TRBD2. V was pared by 3 bases and J by 1 base, with 9 bases of the junction left unmatched. The length of the CDR3 is 20 residues. The germline gives CDR1 LGHNA, CDR2 YNFKEQ. The CDR3 loop is CASSHYPGLAGGPSYNEQFF. CDR3 in DNA: TGTGCCAGCAGCCACTATCCGGGACTAGCGGGAGGGCCTTCCTACAATGAGCAGTTCTTC.

The rearrangement links TRBV6-5 to TRBJ1-2; 9 bases match TRBD1. This CDR3 comprises 13 residues. The V and J ends lost 6 bases and 8 bases, in that order; junction bases with no gene match: 7. Germline V gene data show CDR1 as MNHEY and CDR2 as SVGAGI. CDR3 sequence: CASRNRGLWGYTF. CDR3 sequence (DNA): TGTGCCAGCAGGAACAGGGGGCTGTGGGGCTACACCTTC.

The gene calls are TRBV11-2 and TRBJ1-2, with a weak D call TRBD1 (6 bases). The V end was cut by 3 bases, the J end by 3 bases, with 17 bases between. CDR1 and CDR2 from the germline V gene are SGHAT and FQNNGV. The CDR3 spans 16 residues. CDR3 in amino acids: CASSFGGGLSDYGYTF. The CDR3 DNA reads TGTGCCAGCAGCTTCGGGGGGGGCCTTTCTGACTATGGCTACACCTTC.

This chain's CDR3 is CASWLAGTQYF. CDR3 in DNA: TGTGCCAGCTGGCTAGCGGGGACCCAGTACTTC. The V and J genes are TRBV2 and TRBJ2-5; 8 nucleotides match TRBD2. CDR1 is SNHLY, CDR2 FYNNEI, per germline. Germline trimming cut 8 bases from V and 7 bases from J; bases unmatched to any gene: 3. The CDR3 length is 11 residues.

This clone occurred a few times. Other DNA sequences in this specimen translate into the identical CDR3. The chain employs TRBV28 and TRBJ2-7; D is unresolved. The length of the CDR3 is 12 residues. CDR1 is MDHEN, CDR2 SYDVKM, per germline. V lost 3 bases, J lost 4 bases, and 7 bases lay in between. CDR3 residues: CASSFSRYEQYF. In nucleotides, the CDR3 is TGTGCCAGCAGTTTTTCCAGATACGAGCAGTACTTC.

The genes are TRBV30 and TRBJ2-7; maybe TRBD2 (5 bases). Germline CDR1 is GTSNPN and CDR2 is SVGIG (reference sequence). V shed 4 bases and J shed 0 bases, with 19 bases lying between them. This CDR3 region has 16 residues. CDR3 sequence reads: CAWTRVQSSSSYEQYF. The CDR3 region has the DNA TGTGCCTGGACGCGGGTCCAGAGCTCGAGCTCCTACGAGCAGTACTTC.

This chain joins TRBV19 and TRBJ2-2, with 7 bases that match TRBD2. Trimming took 4 bases from V and 4 from J; bases not matched to a gene: 9. Germline V CDR1 and CDR2: LNHDA, SQIVND (reference sequence). This CDR3 has 16 amino acids. The CDR3 coding sequence is TGTGCCAGTAGTACCATGGGCGGGGGTCGCACCGGGGAGCTGTTTTTT. The encoded protein is CASSTMGGGRTGELFF.

The count of this clone is one. The V and J genes are TRBV19 and TRBJ1-5, with 7 bases lining up with TRBD1. The trim removed 1 base at V and 0 bases at J, leaving 9 bases unmatched. Germline values: CDR1 LNHDA, CDR2 SQIVND (reference sequence). CDR3 length: 18 amino acids. CDR3 sequence: CASSIGGGTDYSNQPQHF. The CDR3 DNA follows: TGTGCCAGTAGTATAGGCGGGGGGACAGATTATAGCAATCAGCCCCAGCATTTT. The complete variable domain, with remaining parts taken from reference TRBV19 and TRBJ1-5, reads DGGITQSPKYLFRKEGQNVTLSCEQNLNHDAMYWYRQDPGQGLRLIYYSQIVNDFQKGDIAEGYSVSREKKESFPLTVTSAQKNPTAFYLCASSIGGGTDYSNQPQHFGDGTRLSIL.